A single sample gave rise to the 15 T cell receptor beta chains below, sequenced in a study of blood T cell repertoires in COVID-19. Repertoires were generated with immunoSEQ multiplex PCR, while TCRdb's copy carries only in-frame clones and drops some. This table has around 400,000 clones, about 90% appearing once. Material for sequencing was peripheral blood. The receptors here all came from a woman aged 60 to 75 with COVID-19, enrolled during active disease.

The chain couples TRBV6-5 to TRBJ1-5; no reliable D call. CDR1 is MNHEY and CDR2 is SVGAGI in the germline V gene. CDR3 length equals 14 residues. The V end was cut by 6 bases, the J end by 9 bases, with 18 bases between. CDR3 bases: TGTGCCAGCAGGGGTAGGAGGGATCCGGGGCCCCAGCATTTT. Protein sequence: CASRGRRDPGPQHF.

The rearrangement links TRBV3-1 (or the pseudogene TRBV3-2) to TRBJ2-3; TRBD2 matches 8 bases. Losses at the gene ends were 2 bases for V and 9 bases for J; bases not matched to a gene: 10. The CDR3 length is 15 residues. Germline values: CDR1 LGHDT, CDR2 YNNKEL (reference sequence). The DNA of the CDR3 is TGTGCCAGCAGCCAAACCGCGCTACCGGGGGGGACGCAGTATTTT. Translating gives CASSQTALPGGTQYF.

The chain uses TRBV28 and TRBJ2-7, with 9 bases fitting TRBD1. CDR1 MDHEN and CDR2 SYDVKM come from the germline V gene. The CDR3 runs 14 residues. J lost 1 base, V lost 6 bases, and 4 bases had no gene match. CDR3 loop: CASRKDRGSYEQYF. In DNA form, the CDR3 reads TGTGCCAGCAGGAAAGACAGGGGGTCCTACGAGCAGTACTTC.

The chain is built from TRBV11-1 and TRBJ2-7; 8 bases match TRBD1. Trimming at V came to 5 bases and at J to 5 bases, leaving 2 bases not matched to a gene. Germline values: CDR1 SGHAT, CDR2 FQDESV (reference sequence). The CDR3 contains 12 residues. DNA for the CDR3: TGTGCCAGCAGCCCGGACAGGGACGAGCAGTACTTC. Its protein product is CASSPDRDEQYF.

The chain has TRBV4-1 and TRBJ2-7, with 10 bases fitting TRBD1. Germline CDR1 MGHRA, CDR2 YSYEKL. CDR3 length: 16 residues. V shed 3 bases, J shed 3 bases, and the junction held 8 bases outside the gene matches. CDR3 DNA: TGCGCCAGCAGCCAGGCCGCCGGACAGGGGGTCTACGAGCAGTACTTC. Residues: CASSQAAGQGVYEQYF.

This chain joins TRBV11-2 and TRBJ2-2, with TRBD2 as a possible D gene (5 bases). The CDR3 runs to 13 residues. Germline values: CDR1 SGHAT, CDR2 FQNNGV. Trimming left V 5 bases short and J 8 bases short, with 12 bases between. The CDR3 is CASSDPRGGELFF. In DNA, the CDR3 is TGTGCCAGCAGCGACCCACGAGGGGGGGAGCTGTTTTTT.

The chain joins TRBV29-1 to TRBJ2-1, with D tentatively TRBD2 (6 bases). Germline CDR1 is SQVTM and CDR2 is ANQGSEA. This CDR3 is 12 amino acids long. V shed 1 base and J shed 7 bases, with 8 bases lying between them. Here the CDR3 DNA reads TGCAGCGTTGAAGCAGGGAGGAATGAGCAGTTCTTC. It is translated as CSVEAGRNEQFF.

This chain joins TRBV21-1 and TRBJ1-1; TRBD1 was called by the table and not checked on the DNA. TRBV21-1 is labeled a pseudogene. The CDR3 runs 14 residues. In DNA, the CDR3 is TGTGCCAGCAGCAAAGGGGGACAGGGAACTGAAGCTTTCTTT. It codes for CASSKGGQGTEAFF.

This chain uses TRBV5-6 with TRBJ1-1; 9 positions agree with TRBD1. The V and J ends lost 2 bases and 5 bases, in that order; junction bases with no gene match: 10. Germline CDR1 and CDR2: SGHDT and YYEEEE. CDR3 length: 16 amino acids. The CDR3 is CASSFRSQGAGTEAFF. The CDR3 DNA reads TGTGCCAGCAGCTTCCGATCACAGGGGGCCGGAACTGAAGCTTTCTTT.

The chain carries TRBV28 and TRBJ1-2, with 7 nucleotides matching TRBD1. Germline V gene data show CDR1 as MDHEN and CDR2 as SYDVKM. The CDR3 sequence is 13 residues long. Germline trimming cut 6 bases from V and 6 bases from J; bases unmatched to any gene: 7. As DNA, the CDR3 is TGTGCCAGCAGCCCGCCACAGGGGAATGGCTACACCTTC. Protein sequence: CASSPPQGNGYTF.

The chain joins TRBV24-1 to TRBJ2-1; 9 nucleotides match TRBD2. V lost 7 bases, J lost 6 bases, and 9 bases stayed unmatched. The CDR3 runs 15 residues. Germline lookup yields CDR1 KGHDR and CDR2 SFDVKD. The CDR3 DNA reads as TGTGCCACCAGCCGTACCGGGACTAGCCCCAATGAGCAGTTCTTC. Translated, it gives CATSRTGTSPNEQFF.

The gene calls are TRBV20-1 and TRBJ1-3; no clear D gene. The CDR3 is made up of 11 amino acids. CDR1 is DFQATT and CDR2 is SNEGSKA in the germline V gene (reference sequence). V lost 5 bases and J lost 7, with 9 bases in between. CDR3 coding DNA: TGCAGTGCTCATTACGGTAACACCATATATTTT. It yields the protein CSAHYGNTIYF.

This chain joins TRBV4-1 and TRBJ2-3, with 7 bases matching TRBD2. This CDR3 is 13 amino acids long. V lost 2 bases, J lost 8 bases, and 4 bases stayed unmatched. Germline V lookup: CDR1 MGHRA, CDR2 YSYEKL. DNA for the CDR3: TGCGCCAGCAGCCAAACTGGACTAGGTACGCAGTATTTT. Residues: CASSQTGLGTQYF.

The chain has TRBV7-2 and TRBJ2-7; 10 bases fit TRBD2. The length of the CDR3 is 17 residues. The germline CDR1 and CDR2 sequences are SGHTA and FQGNSA. Trimming at V came to 1 base and at J to 0 bases, leaving 6 bases not matched to a gene. The CDR3 region is CASSLGGLAVNSYEQYF. Written as DNA, the CDR3 is TGTGCCAGCAGCTTAGGCGGACTAGCGGTGAACTCCTACGAGCAGTACTTC.

The chain has TRBV5-5 and TRBJ1-1, with D unresolved. Trimming stripped 0 bases from V and 1 base from J, with 4 bases between. Germline-derived CDR1 and CDR2 are SGHKS and YYEKEE (reference sequence). The CDR3 runs 13 residues. The CDR3 DNA reads as TGTGCCAGCAGCTTGGGCGGGAACACTGAAGCTTTCTTT. It translates to CASSLGGNTEAFF.